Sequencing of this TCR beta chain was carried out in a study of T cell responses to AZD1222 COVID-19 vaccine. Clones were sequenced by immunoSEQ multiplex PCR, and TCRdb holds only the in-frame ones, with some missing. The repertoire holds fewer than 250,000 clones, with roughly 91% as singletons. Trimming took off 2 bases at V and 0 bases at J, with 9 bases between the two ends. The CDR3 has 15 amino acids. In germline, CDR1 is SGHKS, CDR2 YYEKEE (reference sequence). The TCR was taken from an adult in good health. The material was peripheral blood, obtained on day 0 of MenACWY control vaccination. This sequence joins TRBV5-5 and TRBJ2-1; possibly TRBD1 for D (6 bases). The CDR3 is CASSLQGPSYNEQFF. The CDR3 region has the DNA TGTGCCAGCAGCTTACAGGGCCCCTCCTACAATGAGCAGTTCTTC.